This TCR beta chain stems from a study of cytotoxic CD8 clonotypes in ibrutinib-treated CLL (dated by TCRdb to the early 2020s). For the study in its entirety: In this cohort, around 15 patients were treatment-naive and more than 9 were relapsed/refractory, while fewer than 18 had unmutated IGHV. Responses were partial in roughly 24 patients and complete in 2; after median approximately 69 months follow-up, some 15 stayed in remission and roughly twelve progressed. Samples at response were collected after a median of about 12 months of treatment, with a range of about 6 to 36 months. On average, each sample had roughly 260,000 productive templates and more than 85,000 productive rearrangements. Of the 86 people in the trial, roughly 27 had longitudinal samples available. Cryopreserved peripheral blood mononuclear cells were obtained before treatment, at response, and at either sustained remission or disease progression. Every sample from remission and from progressive disease was obtained while the patients were still on ibrutinib.

For TCR beta library preparation, roughly 2 micrograms of genomic DNA were extracted from the cryopreserved PBMCs. High-throughput TCR beta sequencing was performed on longitudinal blood samples from CLL patients receiving ibrutinib monotherapy. The patients took part in an open-label, single-center phase 2 trial of ibrutinib monotherapy. Note on this clone: Its antigen specificity is not known. It has no much larger one-base neighbor in the sample; base qualities were not kept.

The research as a whole found: Clonality increased at ibrutinib response, stayed stable in sustained remission, and fell back toward baseline at progression. Baseline clonality was found to be higher than that of age-matched healthy donors and was strongly correlated with circulating CD8+ T-cell counts. Public clonotypes were found to be uncommon and were observed to contract or remain stable during treatment; the increase in clonality was shown to reflect expansion of private clonotypes at ibrutinib response. Sampling times were not matched between sustained-remission and progressing patients, and lymph node repertoires were not studied.

Trimming leaves V shorter by 0 bases and J shorter by 6 bases, with the junction holding 6 bases beyond the gene matches. The CDR3 numbers 15 residues from cysteine through phenylalanine. The retained sequence is limited to the CDR3, 45 bases, with the frame set at the first base. For CDR1 and CDR2, the germline V gene lists SGHRS and YFSETQ. A MiSeq instrument was used for deep resolution sequencing, which targeted depths ranging from 1 in 1 million up to 1 in 200,000 T cells, with coverage averaging 10x for each clonotype. The immunoSEQ hsTCRB Kit was used to generate TCR beta libraries. Concerning the study's data processing: Data were analyzed with ImmunoSEQ Data Assistant and ImmunoSEQ Analyzer, with V, D and J genes assigned per IMGT definitions. Clonality, which ranges from 0 to 1, was calculated by subtracting the normalized Shannon entropy of productive rearrangement frequencies from one. Only overrepresented clonotypes making up at least 0.05% of the repertoire of each patient were included in the public clonotype analysis. More than ten age-matched healthy donor repertoires from immuneACCESS were used as controls for clonality. The table was pulled from immuneACCESS by TCRdb, which kept in-frame rearrangements only. Such tables lose some clones; where checked, under half of the loss comes from unresolved V genes, and the rest has no known cause. V and J calls plus clone size are reproduced from that table; the DNA served to infer D and trimming. The sample table lists over 140,000 clones, 80% of them with a count of one. The top ten hold less than 8.5% of the sample.

This receptor was obtained from a human donor with chronic lymphocytic leukemia. The input for sequencing was PBMCs, taken after 36 months of ibrutinib treatment. The chain links TRBV5-1 with TRBJ2-1, and 7 bases in between align with TRBD1. The DNA is as follows: TGCGCCAGCAGCTTGGAGGGACAGTCCGCCAATGAGCAGTTCTTC. The encoded protein is CASSLEGQSANEQFF.